Presented here are 7 T cell receptor beta chains from one specimen sequenced in a study of CD8 T cells in Susac syndrome. An amount of RNA that ranged from roughly 0.45 to 1 ug was reverse transcribed with random hexamers. TCRdb re-derived calls from the immunoSEQ multiplex PCR reads in MiXCR, one entry per CDR3 protein. The repertoire holds about 140,000 distinct CDR3 sequences, more than 85% seen once, with more than 0.14% in the top ten. Sequencing was done on a sample of CD4+ T cells from PBMCs. These receptors all come from a human donor with Susac syndrome.

This sequence joins TRBV20-1 and TRBJ2-3, with a possible D match to TRBD2 (5 bases). The CDR3 spans 15 residues. CDR1 is DFQATT and CDR2 is SNEGSKA in the germline V gene (reference sequence). V lost 5 bases to trimming and J lost 1 base, with 16 bases between them. The CDR3 coding sequence is TGCAGTGCTGAGACTGTCGGAGGTGGCACAGATACGCAGTATTTT. Translating it yields CSAETVGGGTDTQYF.

The chain uses TRBV7-9 and TRBJ2-7; 9 nucleotides match TRBD1. V lost 1 base and J lost 5; bases outside the gene matches: 3. Germline V gene lookup returns CDR1 SEHNR and CDR2 FQNEAQ (reference sequence). This CDR3 is 14 amino acids long. Here the CDR3 DNA reads TGTGCCAGCAGCTTAGGACAGGGGGTCGACGAGCAGTACTTC. Its protein product is CASSLGQGVDEQYF.

The rearrangement joins TRBV14 to TRBJ2-1; TRBD2 agrees at 7 bases. The trim removed 1 base at V and 6 bases at J, leaving 9 bases unmatched. The CDR3 is 16 residues long. Germline V gives CDR1 SGHDN, CDR2 FVKESK. The CDR3 region has the DNA TGTGCCAGCAGCCAAGGGGGCGGGAGATGGGGCAATGAGCAGTTCTTC. It codes for CASSQGGGRWGNEQFF.

The V gene is TRBV20-1, the J gene TRBJ2-5; 7 bases match TRBD2. With V trimmed by 2 bases and J by 5 bases, 2 bases remained unmatched. CDR1 DFQATT and CDR2 SNEGSKA come from the germline V gene (reference sequence). The CDR3 spans 12 residues. DNA of the CDR3: TGCAGTGCTAGACCCGGGGGGGAGACCCAGTACTTC. Translating it yields CSARPGGETQYF.

V usage is TRBV12-3 or TRBV12-4 and J usage is TRBJ1-1; D remains unclear. The CDR3 extends over 13 amino acids. V shed 7 bases and J shed 1 base, with 10 bases lying between them. The CDR3 region is CASTESWNTEAFF. The DNA for the CDR3 is TGTGCCAGCACGGAGAGCTGGAACACTGAAGCTTTCTTT.

The chain joins TRBV30 to TRBJ2-7; D is uncertain. The V end was cut by 3 bases, the J end by 3 bases, with 15 bases between. This CDR3 comprises 14 residues. Germline-derived CDR1 and CDR2 are GTSNPN and SVGIG (reference sequence). The CDR3 DNA sequence: TGTGCCTGGAGGGGGTCGGCGAGAGTCTACGAGCAGTACTTC. This gives the protein CAWRGSARVYEQYF.

J is TRBJ2-1 and V is TRBV30; D not certain. V was pared by 2 bases and J by 1 base, with 12 bases between. From germline, CDR1 is GTSNPN and CDR2 SVGIG (reference sequence). CDR3 length: 15 residues. The CDR3: CAWSQLPASYNEQFF. The CDR3 DNA reads TGTGCCTGGAGTCAACTTCCGGCTTCCTACAATGAGCAGTTCTTC. Filled out from reference TRBV30 and TRBJ2-1, the complete variable domain reads SQTIHQWPATLVQPVGSPLSLECTVEGTSNPNLYWYRQAAGRGLQLLFYSVGIGQISSEVPQNLSASRPQDRQFILSSKKLLLSDSGFYLCAWSQLPASYNEQFFGPGTRLTVL.